This T cell receptor (beta chain) appears in the sequencing data of a study of CD8 T cells in Susac syndrome. The CDR3 contains 14 residues. The germline V gene has CDR1 MNHEY and CDR2 SVGAGI. V was pared by 5 bases and J by 5 bases, with 15 bases between. Reverse transcription of roughly 0.5 to 1 ug RNA was carried out with random hexamers. TCRdb re-called the immunoSEQ multiplex PCR reads with MiXCR, one entry per CDR3 protein. There are under 85,000 distinct CDR3 sequences in the sample; 85% to 95% occur only once, and approximately 0.9% lies in the top ten. The rearrangement links TRBV6-5 to TRBJ2-5; D is undetermined. The clonotype was recovered from a human donor with Susac syndrome. The material sequenced was CD8+ T cells from PBMCs. The CDR3 DNA is TGTGCCAGCAGTCCCCCGGTCCTTCGGGAGACCCAGTACTTC. Translating it yields CASSPPVLRETQYF.